The next 18 T cell receptor beta chains were all read from a single sample in a study of Graves' ophthalmopathy and Graves' hyperthyroidism. RNA transcripts were the template, and TCR beta CDR3 regions were amplified from them. HTBI primers were employed in first-round RT-PCR, then a second-round multiplex PCR followed. TCRdb re-called the multiplex PCR reads with MiXCR, one entry per CDR3 protein. The sample contains 650,000 to 800,000 distinct CDR3 sequences, approximately 39% of which appear only once. The material sequenced was peripheral blood. All receptors come from an adult man with Graves' ophthalmopathy.

This clonotype showed up many times. This sequence joins TRBV7-8 and TRBJ1-1, with D uncertain. Trimming shortened V by 2 bases and J by 6 bases, and 10 bases separated the two germline ends. CDR1 SGHVS and CDR2 FQNEAQ come from the germline V gene. This CDR3 is 13 amino acids long. The CDR3 region has the DNA TGTGCCAGCAGCTTACATCCCGGGCCTGAAGCTTTCTTT. Translation gives CASSLHPGPEAFF.

This clonotype appeared a few times. The rearrangement links TRBV27 to TRBJ2-7; 11 bases align to TRBD2. V dropped 3 bases and J dropped 0; count of bases not matched to a gene: 10. The CDR3 totals 18 residues. CDR1 and CDR2 from the germline V gene are MNHEY and SMNVEV (reference sequence). The CDR3 sequence is CASSLLGTSGPSSYEQYF. Here the CDR3 DNA reads TGTGCCAGCAGTTTGTTAGGGACTAGCGGACCCAGCTCCTACGAGCAGTACTTC.

This clonotype was found many times. The J gene is TRBJ2-2, the V gene TRBV9; TRBD2 might be the D (6 bases). CDR1 SGDLS and CDR2 YYNGEE come from the germline V gene. V shed 0 bases and J shed 3 bases, with 9 bases lying between them. CDR3 length: 15 residues. CDR3 sequence (DNA): TGTGCCAGCAGCGTAGATGGAGGGGACACCGGGGAGCTGTTTTTT. Translation: CASSVDGGDTGELFF.

The chain uses TRBV7-2 and TRBJ2-2; D not certain. V was trimmed by 4 bases and J by 2 bases, leaving 14 bases between them. The CDR3 has 16 residues. Germline V lookup: CDR1 SGHTA, CDR2 FQGNSA. The DNA for the CDR3 is TGTGCCAGCAGCTCTGGGTCTACCACCAACACCGGGGAGCTGTTTTTT. Residues: CASSSGSTTNTGELFF.

This clonotype was counted ten times or more. The rearrangement joins TRBV12-3 or TRBV12-4 to TRBJ1-5, with 8 bases lining up with TRBD1. The CDR3 runs 14 residues. The trim removed 4 bases at V and 5 bases at J, leaving 4 bases unmatched. CDR3 in amino acids: CASSSPTGDQPQHF. Here the CDR3 DNA reads TGTGCCAGCAGTTCCCCGACAGGGGATCAGCCCCAGCATTTT.

This chain joins TRBV12-3 or TRBV12-4 and TRBJ2-2; tentatively, D is TRBD1 (6 bases). CDR3 length: 16 residues. Trimming took 5 bases from V and 5 from J, leaving 18 bases between them. The CDR3 is CASSPIDRRLTGELFF. CDR3 DNA: TGTGCCAGCAGTCCGATAGACAGGAGATTAACCGGGGAGCTGTTTTTT.

This clonotype was picked up a small number of times. The rearrangement links TRBV5-8 to TRBJ1-4; D unclear. Per germline, CDR1 SGHTS and CDR2 YDEGEE. Trimming took 5 bases from V and 5 from J, leaving 10 bases between them. This CDR3 contains 13 residues. CDR3 bases: TGTGCCAGCAGGCCTACCGGGAATGAAAAACTGTTTTTT. Translation gives CASRPTGNEKLFF.

This clonotype was counted at least ten times. CDR3: CASSLSQGPIDVGELFF. The CDR3 DNA reads as TGTGCCAGCAGCTTATCCCAGGGCCCGATTGATGTCGGGGAGCTGTTTTTT. The rearrangement links TRBV7-8 to TRBJ2-2; tentative D call: TRBD1 (5 bases). In germline, CDR1 is SGHVS, CDR2 FQNEAQ. The CDR3 spans 17 residues. Trimming removed 2 bases from V and 7 bases from J, with 20 bases in between. Drawing the rest from reference TRBV7-8 and TRBJ2-2, the complete variable domain is GAGVSQSPRYKVAKRGQDVALRCDPISGHVSLFWYQQALGQGPEFLTYFQNEAQLDKSGLPSDRFFAERPEGSVSTLKIQRTQQEDSAVYLCASSLSQGPIDVGELFFGEGSRLTVL.

This clonotype was recorded a few times. The V gene is TRBV9, the J gene TRBJ2-7, with a possible D match to TRBD1 (6 bases). Germline V lookup: CDR1 SGDLS, CDR2 YYNGEE. The V end lost 7 bases, the J end lost 0 bases, and 14 bases lay between the germline ends. This CDR3 is 14 amino acids long. CDR3: CASGSGESSYEQYF. CDR3 sequence (DNA): TGTGCCAGCGGCTCAGGGGAATCCTCCTACGAGCAGTACTTC.

This sequence joins TRBV7-8 and TRBJ2-7; 10 bases align to TRBD2. CDR3 length: 16 residues. V lost 1 base to trimming and J lost 3 bases; unmatched junction nucleotides: 6. Germline lookup yields CDR1 SGHVS and CDR2 FQNEAQ. CDR3 DNA sequence: TGTGCCAGCAGCTTAGTCGCCAGCGGGGGGGACTACGAGCAGTACTTC. It encodes CASSLVASGGDYEQYF.

This clonotype was seen repeatedly, ten times or more. The J gene is TRBJ1-1, the V gene TRBV12-3 or TRBV12-4; weak D call: TRBD1 (6 bases). The CDR3 totals 13 residues. V was cut by 3 bases and J by 5 bases, with 10 bases left in between. The CDR3 bases are TGTGCCAGCAGTTTGTGGGGGCCTACTGAAGCTTTCTTT. The encoded protein is CASSLWGPTEAFF.

The rearrangement uses TRBV15 and TRBJ1-5; the D is unclear. The CDR3 totals 15 residues. Trimming cost V 3 bases and J 4 bases, with 13 bases left between them. Germline V gene sequence: CDR1 LNHNV, CDR2 YYDKDF (reference sequence). CDR3 protein: CATSREDRDNQPQHF. CDR3 DNA sequence: TGTGCCACCAGCAGGGAGGACCGGGATAATCAGCCCCAGCATTTT.

The chain is built from TRBV4-2 and TRBJ1-4; no firm D call. This CDR3 is 12 amino acids long. Germline CDR1 reads LGHNA; CDR2 reads YNFKEQ. The CDR3 region is CQTPRVREKLFF. The CDR3, as DNA: TGTCAAACTCCTCGGGTTCGGGAAAAACTGTTTTTT.

The V call is TRBV7-2, the J call TRBJ2-5; maybe TRBD2 (7 bases). V gave up 3 bases and J gave up 4 bases, with 15 bases separating them. The CDR3 consists of 15 residues. Germline CDR1 is SGHTA and CDR2 is FQGNSA. CDR3 amino acids: CASSFGWGGRETQYF. The CDR3 nucleotides read TGTGCCAGCAGCTTTGGTTGGGGGGGGCGAGAGACCCAGTACTTC.

This clonotype was observed many times. J is TRBJ1-2 and V is TRBV9; TRBD1 might be the D (5 bases). The germline gives CDR1 SGDLS, CDR2 YYNGEE. The CDR3 has 17 amino acids. Trimming removed 0 bases at V and 6 bases at J, with 21 bases between. The CDR3 region has the DNA TGTGCCAGCAGCGTAGGGACAATCTCACCTATTGAGAATGGCTACACCTTC. It encodes CASSVGTISPIENGYTF.

Concerning this clonotype: A much more abundant neighbour one base away suggests this may be a read error. This likely comes from a read error, as the CDR3 has no conserved phenylalanine or tryptophan at its end. The gene calls are TRBV19 and TRBJ2-7; TRBD1 matches at 8 bases. Trimming took 8 bases from V and 1 from J; bases not matched to a gene: 4. Germline assignment: CDR1 LNHDA and CDR2 SQIVND (reference sequence). This CDR3 contains 13 residues. Here the CDR3 DNA reads TGTGCCAGTGGCCGGACAGGGTCCTACGAGCAGTACTAC. Translation gives CASGRTGSYEQYY.

This rearrangement joins TRBV30 to TRBJ1-1; D uncertain. The CDR3 consists of 11 residues. V dropped 2 bases and J dropped 7 bases, with 8 bases sitting between them. The germline CDR1 and CDR2 sequences are GTSNPN and SVGIG (reference sequence). This chain's CDR3 is CAWSTSGEAFF. The CDR3 DNA reads as TGTGCCTGGAGTACTTCAGGTGAAGCTTTCTTT.

The V and J genes are TRBV9 and TRBJ1-6, with 9 bases matching TRBD1. Germline-derived CDR1 and CDR2 are SGDLS and YYNGEE. This CDR3 has 16 residues. V lost 5 bases, J lost 10 bases, and 13 bases stayed unmatched. This CDR3 is CASSDIQGAINSPLHF. The CDR3 bases are TGTGCCAGCAGTGATATACAGGGGGCGATCAACTCACCCCTCCACTTT.